The count of the clone carrying this T cell receptor beta chain is one. Its target is unknown. The sample is drawn from a study of cytomegalovirus exposure and HLA in healthy donors. Study overall: Earlier results showed some 120 million unique TCR beta sequences derived from roughly 190 million T cells. HLA-typed donors contributed 65 million to 95 million unique TCRs, which were held in an early data release.

Study conclusions and caveats: Presence/absence analyses treated sequencing depth as roughly uniform across donors. Among immune exposure information, only CMV serostatus was available.

Amplification used 60 Vbeta primers and 13 Jbeta primers. Produced via immunoSEQ multiplex PCR; TCRdb's table is partial and in-frame only. The profile shows 120,000 or so clones, about 80% of them singletons. Trimming took 1 base from V and 7 from J; bases not matched to a gene: 8. CDR1 is SQVTM, CDR2 ANQGSEA, per germline. This CDR3 is built from 14 residues. What was sequenced was PBMCs. The receptor's source is a woman in her forties or fifties in good health and CMV-seropositive. The J gene is TRBJ1-1, the V gene TRBV29-1; TRBD1 aligns across 8 bases. As DNA, the CDR3 is TGCAGCGTTGAAGGGACAGGGACTCTCGGTGAAGCTTTCTTT. Translating gives CSVEGTGTLGEAFF.